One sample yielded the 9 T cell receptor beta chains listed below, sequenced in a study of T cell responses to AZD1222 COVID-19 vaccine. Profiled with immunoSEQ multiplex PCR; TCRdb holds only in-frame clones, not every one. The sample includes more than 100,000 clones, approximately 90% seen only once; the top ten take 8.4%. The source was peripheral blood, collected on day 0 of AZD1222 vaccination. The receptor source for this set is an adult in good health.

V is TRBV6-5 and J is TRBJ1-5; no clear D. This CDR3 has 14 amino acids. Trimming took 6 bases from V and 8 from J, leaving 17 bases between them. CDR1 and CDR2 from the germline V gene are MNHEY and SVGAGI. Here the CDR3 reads CASSPTGPYEPQHF. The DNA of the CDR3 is TGTGCCAGCAGCCCCACCGGGCCCTATGAGCCCCAGCATTTT.

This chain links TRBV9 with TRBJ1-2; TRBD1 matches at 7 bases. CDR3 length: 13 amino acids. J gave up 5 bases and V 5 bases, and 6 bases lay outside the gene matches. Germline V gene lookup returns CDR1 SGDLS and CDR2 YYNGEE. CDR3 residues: CASSHRGGYGYTF. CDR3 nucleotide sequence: TGTGCCAGCAGTCACAGGGGAGGTTATGGCTACACCTTC.

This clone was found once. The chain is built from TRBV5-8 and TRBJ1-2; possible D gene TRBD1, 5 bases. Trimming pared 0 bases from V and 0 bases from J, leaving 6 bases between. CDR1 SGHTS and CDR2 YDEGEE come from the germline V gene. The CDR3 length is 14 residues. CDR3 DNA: TGTGCCAGCAGCTTGGGGGGGACTAACTATGGCTACACCTTC. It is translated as CASSLGGTNYGYTF.

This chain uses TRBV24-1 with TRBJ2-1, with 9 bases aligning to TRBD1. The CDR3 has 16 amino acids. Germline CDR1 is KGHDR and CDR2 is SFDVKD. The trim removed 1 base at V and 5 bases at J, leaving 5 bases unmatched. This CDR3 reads CATSDLPGTGHNEQFF. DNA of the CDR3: TGTGCCACCAGTGATTTACCCGGGACAGGGCACAATGAGCAGTTCTTC.

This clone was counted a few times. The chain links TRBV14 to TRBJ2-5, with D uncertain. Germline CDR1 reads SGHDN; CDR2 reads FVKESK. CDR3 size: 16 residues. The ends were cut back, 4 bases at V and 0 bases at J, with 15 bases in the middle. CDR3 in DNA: TGTGCCAGCAGCCCCGCTGGGCTCTCATACCAAGAGACCCAGTACTTC. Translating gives CASSPAGLSYQETQYF.

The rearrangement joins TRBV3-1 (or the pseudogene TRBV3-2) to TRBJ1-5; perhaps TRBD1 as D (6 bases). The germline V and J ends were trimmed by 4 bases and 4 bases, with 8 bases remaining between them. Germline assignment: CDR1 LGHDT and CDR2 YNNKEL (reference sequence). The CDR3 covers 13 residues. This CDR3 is CASSRDMNQPQHF. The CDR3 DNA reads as TGTGCCAGCAGCCGGGACATGAATCAGCCCCAGCATTTT.

The CDR3 nucleotides read TGTGCCATCAGTGATAACACAGATACGCAGTATTTT. It encodes CAISDNTDTQYF. V usage is TRBV10-3 and J usage is TRBJ2-3, with unresolved D. CDR3 length equals 12 residues. Between the trimmed V and J ends, which lost 3 bases and 2 bases, there was a span of 3 bases. Germline V gives CDR1 ENHRY, CDR2 SYGVKD.

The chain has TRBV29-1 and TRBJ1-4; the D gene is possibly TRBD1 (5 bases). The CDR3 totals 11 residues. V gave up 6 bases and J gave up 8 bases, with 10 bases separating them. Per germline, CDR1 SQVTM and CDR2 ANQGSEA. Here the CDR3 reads CSVIDREKLFF. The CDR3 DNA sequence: TGCAGCGTGATAGACAGAGAAAAACTGTTTTTT.

CDR3 DNA sequence: TGTGCCAGCACTTGGGGCTGGGGAGCCAATCAGCCCCAGCATTTT. As protein: CASTWGWGANQPQHF. The chain joins TRBV2 to TRBJ1-5; D possibly corresponds to TRBD1 (5 bases). Germline-derived CDR1 and CDR2 are SNHLY and FYNNEI. The length of the CDR3 is 15 residues. V shed 7 bases and J shed 3 bases, with 16 bases lying between them.